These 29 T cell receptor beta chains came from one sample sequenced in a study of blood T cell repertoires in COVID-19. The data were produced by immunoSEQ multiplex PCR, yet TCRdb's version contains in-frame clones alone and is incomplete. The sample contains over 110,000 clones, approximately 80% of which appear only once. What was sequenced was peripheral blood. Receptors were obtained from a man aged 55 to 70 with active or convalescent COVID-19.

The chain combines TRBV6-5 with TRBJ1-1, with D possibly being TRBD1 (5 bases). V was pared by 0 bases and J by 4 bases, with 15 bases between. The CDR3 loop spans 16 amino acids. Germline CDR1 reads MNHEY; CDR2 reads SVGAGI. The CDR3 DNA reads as TGTGCCAGCAGTTACTCTGGACATTTTATGAGCACTGAAGCTTTCTTT. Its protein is CASSYSGHFMSTEAFF.

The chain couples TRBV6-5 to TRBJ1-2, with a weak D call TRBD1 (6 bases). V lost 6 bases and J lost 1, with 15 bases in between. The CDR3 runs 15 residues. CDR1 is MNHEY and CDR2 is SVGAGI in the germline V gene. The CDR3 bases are TGTGCCAGCAGGCCGCCAGGGGAGTATAACTATGGCTACACCTTC. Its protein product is CASRPPGEYNYGYTF.

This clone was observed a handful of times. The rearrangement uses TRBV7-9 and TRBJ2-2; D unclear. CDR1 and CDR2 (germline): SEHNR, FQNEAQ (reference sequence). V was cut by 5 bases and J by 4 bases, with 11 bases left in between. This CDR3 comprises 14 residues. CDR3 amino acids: CASSPPGVTGELFF. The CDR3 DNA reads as TGTGCCAGCAGCCCGCCCGGTGTCACCGGGGAGCTGTTTTTT.

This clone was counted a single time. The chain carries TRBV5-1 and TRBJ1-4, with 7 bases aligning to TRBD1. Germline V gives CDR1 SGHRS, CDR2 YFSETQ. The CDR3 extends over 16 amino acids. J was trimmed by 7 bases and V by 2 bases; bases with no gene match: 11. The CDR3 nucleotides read TGCGCCAGCAGCTTACACAGGGGCACTGGGGGTGAAAAACTGTTTTTT. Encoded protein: CASSLHRGTGGEKLFF. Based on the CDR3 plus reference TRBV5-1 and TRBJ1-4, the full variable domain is KAGVTQTPRYLIKTRGQQVTLSCSPISGHRSVSWYQQTPGQGLQFLFEYFSETQRNKGNFPGRFSGRQFSNSRSEMNVSTLELGDSALYLCASSLHRGTGGEKLFFGSGTQLSVL.

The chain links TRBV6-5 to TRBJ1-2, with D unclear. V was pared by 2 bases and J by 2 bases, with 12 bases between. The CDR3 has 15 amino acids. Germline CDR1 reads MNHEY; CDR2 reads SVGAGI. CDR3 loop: CASSYQFDGNYGYTF. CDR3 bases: TGTGCCAGCAGTTACCAGTTCGACGGGAACTATGGCTACACCTTC.

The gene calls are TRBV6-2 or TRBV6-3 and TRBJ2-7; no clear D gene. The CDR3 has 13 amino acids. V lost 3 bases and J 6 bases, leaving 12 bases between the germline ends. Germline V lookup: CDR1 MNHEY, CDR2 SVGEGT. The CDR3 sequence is CASSYVKFSEQYV. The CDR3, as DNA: TGTGCCAGCAGTTATGTTAAATTCTCCGAGCAGTACGTC.

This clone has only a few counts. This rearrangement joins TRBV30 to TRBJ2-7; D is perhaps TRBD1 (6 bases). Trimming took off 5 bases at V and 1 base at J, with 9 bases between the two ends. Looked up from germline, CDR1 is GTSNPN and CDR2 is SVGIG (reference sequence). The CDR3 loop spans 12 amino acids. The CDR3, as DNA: TGTGCCTGGGGCGGACAGTCCTACGAGCAGTACTTC. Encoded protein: CAWGGQSYEQYF.

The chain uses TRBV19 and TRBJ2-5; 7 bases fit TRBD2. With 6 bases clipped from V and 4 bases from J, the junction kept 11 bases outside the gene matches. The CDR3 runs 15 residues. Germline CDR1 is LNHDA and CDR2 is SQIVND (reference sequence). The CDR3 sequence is CASSLRAGVIETQYF. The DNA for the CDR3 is TGTGCCAGTAGCCTCCGGGCGGGGGTAATAGAGACCCAGTACTTC.

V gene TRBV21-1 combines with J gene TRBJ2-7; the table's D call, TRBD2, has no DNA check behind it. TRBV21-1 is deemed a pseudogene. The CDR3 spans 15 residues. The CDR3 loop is CASSNTSESSYEQYV. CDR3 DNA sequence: TGTGCCAGCAGCAATACAAGCGAAAGCTCCTACGAGCAGTACGTC.

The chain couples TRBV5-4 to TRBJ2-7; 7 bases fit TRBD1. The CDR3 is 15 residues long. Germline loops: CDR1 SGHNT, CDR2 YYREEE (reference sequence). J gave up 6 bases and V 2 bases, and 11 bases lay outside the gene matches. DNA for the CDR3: TGTGCCAGCAGCTTCCCCCTAGACAGGGAGAGCGAGCAGTACGTC. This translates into CASSFPLDRESEQYV.

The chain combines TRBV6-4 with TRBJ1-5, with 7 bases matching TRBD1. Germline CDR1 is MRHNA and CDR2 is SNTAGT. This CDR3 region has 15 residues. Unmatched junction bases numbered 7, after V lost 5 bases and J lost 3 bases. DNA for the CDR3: TGTGCCAGCAGTCCATCGGGACAGTTCAATCAGCCCCAGCATTTT. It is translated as CASSPSGQFNQPQHF.

The CDR3: CASSAEGVSQPQHF. CDR3 nucleotide sequence: TGTGCCAGCAGTGCTGAGGGAGTGTCACAGCCCCAGCATTTT. This chain joins TRBV2 and TRBJ1-5; unclear D gene. There are 14 residues in the CDR3. Looked up from germline, CDR1 is SNHLY and CDR2 is FYNNEI. V lost 4 bases and J lost 7, with 14 bases in between.

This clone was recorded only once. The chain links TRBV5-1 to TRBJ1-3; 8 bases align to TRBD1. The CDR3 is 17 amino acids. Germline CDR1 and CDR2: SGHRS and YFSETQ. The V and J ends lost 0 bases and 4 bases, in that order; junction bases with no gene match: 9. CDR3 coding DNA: TGCGCCAGCAGCTTGGCCGATCCCGGGACAGGAGGAAACACCATATATTTT. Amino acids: CASSLADPGTGGNTIYF. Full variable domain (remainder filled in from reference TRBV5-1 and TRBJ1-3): KAGVTQTPRYLIKTRGQQVTLSCSPISGHRSVSWYQQTPGQGLQFLFEYFSETQRNKGNFPGRFSGRQFSNSRSEMNVSTLELGDSALYLCASSLADPGTGGNTIYFGEGSWLTVV.

CDR3 bases: TGTGCCAGCAGCTTATCCGGCACAGGGGGCACTTCCGGGGCCAACGTCCTGACTTTC. This sequence encodes CASSLSGTGGTSGANVLTF. This chain uses TRBV7-2 with TRBJ2-6; 9 positions agree with TRBD1. From germline, CDR1 is SGHTA and CDR2 FQGNSA. V was pared by 2 bases and J by 4 bases, with 12 bases of the junction left unmatched. The CDR3 has 19 amino acids.

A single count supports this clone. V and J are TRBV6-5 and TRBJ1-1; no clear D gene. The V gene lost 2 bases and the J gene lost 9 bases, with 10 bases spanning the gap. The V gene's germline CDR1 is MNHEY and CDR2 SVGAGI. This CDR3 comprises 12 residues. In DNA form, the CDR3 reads TGTGCCAGCAGTTACCCCCTGGCCAAAGCTTTCTTT. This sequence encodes CASSYPLAKAFF.

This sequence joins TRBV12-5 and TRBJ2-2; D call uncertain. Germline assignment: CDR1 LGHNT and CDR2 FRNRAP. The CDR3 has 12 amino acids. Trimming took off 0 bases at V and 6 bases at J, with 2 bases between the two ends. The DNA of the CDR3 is TGTGCTAGTGGTTTGGTCTCCGGGGAGCTGTTTTTT. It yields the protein CASGLVSGELFF. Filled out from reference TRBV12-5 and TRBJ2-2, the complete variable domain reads DARVTQTPRHKVTEMGQEVTMRCQPILGHNTVFWYRQTMMQGLELLAYFRNRAPLDDSGMPKDRFSAEMPDATLATLKIQPSEPRDSAVYFCASGLVSGELFFGEGSRLTVL.

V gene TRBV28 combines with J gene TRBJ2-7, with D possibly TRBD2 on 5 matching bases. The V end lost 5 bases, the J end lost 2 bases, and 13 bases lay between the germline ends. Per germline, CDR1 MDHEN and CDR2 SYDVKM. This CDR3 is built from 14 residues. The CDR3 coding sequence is TGTGCCAGCAGTAAATCCCAGGAGGCCTACGAGCAGTACGTC. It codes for CASSKSQEAYEQYV.

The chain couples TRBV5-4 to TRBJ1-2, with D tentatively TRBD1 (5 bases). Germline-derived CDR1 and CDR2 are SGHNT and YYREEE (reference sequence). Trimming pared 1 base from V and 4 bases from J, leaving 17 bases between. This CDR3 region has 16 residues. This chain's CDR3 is CASSLPGQRGTYGYTF. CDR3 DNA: TGTGCCAGCAGCTTGCCCGGGCAGCGGGGGACCTATGGCTACACCTTC.

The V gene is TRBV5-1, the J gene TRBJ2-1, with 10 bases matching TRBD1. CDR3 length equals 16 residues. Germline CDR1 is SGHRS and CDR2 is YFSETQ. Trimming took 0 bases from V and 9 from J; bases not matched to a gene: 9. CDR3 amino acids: CASSLALGTGAAEQFF. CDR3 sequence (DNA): TGCGCCAGCAGCTTGGCCCTCGGGACAGGGGCCGCTGAGCAGTTCTTC. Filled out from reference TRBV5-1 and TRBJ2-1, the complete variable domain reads KAGVTQTPRYLIKTRGQQVTLSCSPISGHRSVSWYQQTPGQGLQFLFEYFSETQRNKGNFPGRFSGRQFSNSRSEMNVSTLELGDSALYLCASSLALGTGAAEQFFGPGTRLTVL.

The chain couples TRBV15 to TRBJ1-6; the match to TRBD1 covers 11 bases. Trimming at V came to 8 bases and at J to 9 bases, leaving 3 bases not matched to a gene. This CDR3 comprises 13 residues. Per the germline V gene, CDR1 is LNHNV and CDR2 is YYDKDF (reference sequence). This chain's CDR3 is CATGQGASSPLHF. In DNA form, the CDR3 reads TGTGCCACCGGACAGGGGGCGAGTTCACCCCTCCACTTT. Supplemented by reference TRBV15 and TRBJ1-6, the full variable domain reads DAMVIQNPRYQVTQFGKPVTLSCSQTLNHNVMYWYQQKSSQAPKLLFHYYDKDFNNEADTPDNFQSRRPNTSFCFLDIRSPGLGDTAMYLCATGQGASSPLHFGNGTRLTVT.

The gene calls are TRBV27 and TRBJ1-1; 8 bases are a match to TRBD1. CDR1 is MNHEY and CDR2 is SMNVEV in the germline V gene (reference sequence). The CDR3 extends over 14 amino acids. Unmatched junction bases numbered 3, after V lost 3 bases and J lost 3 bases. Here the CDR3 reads CASSFRGRDTEAFF. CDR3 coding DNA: TGTGCCAGCAGTTTCAGGGGGCGCGACACTGAAGCTTTCTTT.

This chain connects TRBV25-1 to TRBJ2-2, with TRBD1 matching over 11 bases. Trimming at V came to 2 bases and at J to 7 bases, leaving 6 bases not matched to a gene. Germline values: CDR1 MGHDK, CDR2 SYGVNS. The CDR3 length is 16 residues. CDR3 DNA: TGTGCCAGCAGTGAAAGGACAGGGGGCGCCAACGGGGAGCTGTTTTTT. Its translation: CASSERTGGANGELFF.

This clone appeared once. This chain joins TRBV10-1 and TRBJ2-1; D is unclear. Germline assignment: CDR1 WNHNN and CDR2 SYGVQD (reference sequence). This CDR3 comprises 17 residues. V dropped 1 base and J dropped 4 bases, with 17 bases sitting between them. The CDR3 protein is CASSEFVGTGLYNEQFF. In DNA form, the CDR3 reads TGCGCCAGCAGTGAGTTTGTAGGTACCGGGTTATACAATGAGCAGTTCTTC.

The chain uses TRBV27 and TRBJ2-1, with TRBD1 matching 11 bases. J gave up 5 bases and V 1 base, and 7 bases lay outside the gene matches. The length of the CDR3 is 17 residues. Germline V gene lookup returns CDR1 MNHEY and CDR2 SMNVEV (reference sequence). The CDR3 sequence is CASSLLSGTGGDNEQFF. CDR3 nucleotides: TGTGCCAGCAGTTTATTAAGCGGGACAGGGGGGGACAATGAGCAGTTCTTC.

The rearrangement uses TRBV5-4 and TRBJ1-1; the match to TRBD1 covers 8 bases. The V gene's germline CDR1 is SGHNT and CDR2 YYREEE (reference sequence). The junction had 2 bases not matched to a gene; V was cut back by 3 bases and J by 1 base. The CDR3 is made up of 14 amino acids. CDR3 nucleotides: TGTGCCAGCAGCTCGACAGGGGAGAACACTGAAGCTTTCTTT. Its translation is CASSSTGENTEAFF.

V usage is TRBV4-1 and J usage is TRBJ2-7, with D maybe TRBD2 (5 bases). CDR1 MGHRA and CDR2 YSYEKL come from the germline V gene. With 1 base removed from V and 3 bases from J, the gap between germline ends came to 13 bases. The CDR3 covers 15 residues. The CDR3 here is CASSQGVLRDYEQYF. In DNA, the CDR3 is TGCGCCAGCAGCCAAGGAGTCCTACGGGACTACGAGCAGTACTTC.

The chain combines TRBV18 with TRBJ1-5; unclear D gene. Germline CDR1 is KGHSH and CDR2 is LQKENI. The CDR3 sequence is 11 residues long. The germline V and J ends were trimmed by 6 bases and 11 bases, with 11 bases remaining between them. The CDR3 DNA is TGTGCCAGCTCGTCGGGGTTGTCCCAGCATTTT. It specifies CASSSGLSQHF.

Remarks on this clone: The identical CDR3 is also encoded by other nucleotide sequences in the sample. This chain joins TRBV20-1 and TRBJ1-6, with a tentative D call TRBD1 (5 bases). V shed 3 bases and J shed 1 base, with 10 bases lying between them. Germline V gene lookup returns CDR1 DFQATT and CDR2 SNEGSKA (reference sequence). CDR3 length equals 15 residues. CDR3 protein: CSASRQGSYNSPLHF. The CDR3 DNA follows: TGCAGTGCTAGTCGTCAGGGTTCCTATAATTCACCCCTCCACTTT.

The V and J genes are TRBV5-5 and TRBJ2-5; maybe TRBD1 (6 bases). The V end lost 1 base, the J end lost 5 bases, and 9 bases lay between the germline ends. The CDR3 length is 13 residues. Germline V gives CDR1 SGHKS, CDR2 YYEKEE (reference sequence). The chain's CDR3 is CASSLQGSETQYF. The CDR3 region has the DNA TGTGCCAGCAGCTTGCAGGGGTCGGAGACCCAGTACTTC.